The source of this T cell receptor beta chain is a study of T-cell reconstitution after alpha-beta-depleted transplantation in children. As it was prepared, the TCRbeta library received unique molecular identifiers. TCRdb re-called the PCR reads through MiXCR, storing one row per CDR3 protein. The table has 200,000 to 250,000 distinct CDR3 sequences, roughly a quarter seen once. V gave up 6 bases and J gave up 0 bases; unmatched junction bases: 7. The CDR3 runs to 17 residues. The rearrangement joins TRBV12-3 or TRBV12-4 to TRBJ2-2; 10 bases fit TRBD2. Sequencing was performed on PBMCs, mostly from graft donor cells, taken 360 days after TCRalphabeta/CD19-depleted stem cell transplant. The receptor comes from a female patient aged 2-9 years who had a stem cell transplant for congenital amegakaryocytic thrombocytopenia, so the T cells may come from the graft donor. CDR3 nucleotides: TGTGCCAGCAGAAGTCTAGCGGGAGCCGCGAACACCGGGGAGCTGTTTTTT. Its protein is CASRSLAGAANTGELFF.